This TCR beta chain was recorded in a study of regulatory T cells in long-lasting Graves disease. Study information: Newly diagnosed Graves' patients had under 3 months of antithyroid drugs. Study-wide findings and caveats: Persistent disease preferred TRBV28, TRBJ1-2 and TRBJ2-5; new disease, TRBV20-1 and TRBJ2-1.

Combining iRepertoire HTBI primers with Arm-PCR of CDR3 regions, the authors built TCR beta libraries. TCRdb re-called the multiplex PCR reads with MiXCR, one entry per CDR3 protein. Of roughly 400,000 distinct CDR3 sequences listed, about a sixth were seen once; the top ten hold 23%. This clonotype was recorded a few times. No antigen is known for it. This CDR3 comprises 13 residues. The V and J ends lost 8 bases and 5 bases respectively, with 15 bases between them. Germline loops: CDR1 SGHVS, CDR2 FNYEAQ. Time point indicated: newly diagnosed GD, antithyroid drugs for less than 3 months. Following extraction of RNA from PBMCs, that RNA was used to make the TCR library. These same records also appear under a second study, on T cells in Graves' hyperthyroidism and ophthalmopathy. In that study: Absent ophthalmopathy progression within 18 months defined stable Graves' hyperthyroidism. Within blood appeared most thyroid clonotypes that had expanded above 0.001.

This receptor was identified in a woman aged 18-29 years with Graves disease. The sample consisted of peripheral blood mononuclear cells (PBMCs), taken at new diagnosis, from a patient treated with antithyroid drugs. V gene TRBV7-6 combines with J gene TRBJ2-5, with TRBD2 as a possible D gene (5 bases). This CDR3 is CASSRRERETQYF. In DNA form, the CDR3 reads TGTGCCAGCTCCAGAAGGGAGAGGGAGACCCAGTACTTC.